Within the sample, the clone carrying this T cell receptor (beta chain) is large (0.1 to 1%). What it binds is not known. Memory CD4+ cells were defined as CD4+CD45RO+CD25-. V lost 4 bases, J lost 4 bases, and 16 bases lay in between. This CDR3 is 15 amino acids long. Amplification of TRBV12-4/TRBJ1-2 clonotypes used adaptor-ligated barcode primers. TCRdb called the multiplex PCR reads again in MiXCR, with one record for every CDR3 protein. The top ten clones hold more than 20% of a sample with 200 or so distinct CDR3 sequences, just under 4% of them seen once. Findings and limits, study-wide: Naive CD4+ cells shared around an eighth of tumor Treg sequences. Tumor memory CD4+ T cell TCR gene usage was found to cluster with blood and lymph node memory CD4+ cells and with lymph node naive CD4+ cells.

Sample: memory CD4+ T cells sorted from blood. As to subset: memory CD4+ T cells, CD4+CD45RO+CD25-. V and J are TRBV12-3 or TRBV12-4 and TRBJ1-2; no reliable D call. This clonotype originated in a female donor with breast cancer. The CDR3 region is CASSSFVGTIYGYTF. The DNA for the CDR3 is TGTGCCAGCAGTTCATTCGTGGGCACGATCTATGGCTACACCTTC.